This TCR beta chain was profiled in a study of blood T cell repertoires in COVID-19 (TCRdb year 2020). About the study as a whole: Samples covering the acute and convalescent phases of COVID-19 were provided by collaborators in the United States, Italy and Spain. The material from the prospective study consisted of cDNA or gDNA derived from T cells, B-cell-depleted T cells, or PBMCs. Deeply sampled blood TCRbeta repertoires from subjects exposed to, actively infected with, or recovered from COVID-19 were included in the dataset. The repertoires were released in a freely available public database meant as a resource for research on the immune response to SARS-CoV-2. Samples came from the ongoing ImmuneRACE study (first 160 participants) plus 1,254 subjects from 6 global collaborators. The sample metadata nearly always contained a de-identified subject ID, COVID-19 status, age in years and sex. Where available, HLA class I and class II types were obtained from metadata supplied by the sample provider rather than from assay-based typing. Results the study describes overall, beyond this receptor: The amount of clinical and demographic metadata varied by source and participant and was provided uncurated.

The immunoSEQ Assay, a bias-controlled multiplex PCR, was used to amplify TCRbeta CDR3 regions from genomic DNA. In the original analysis: Nucleated cell counts per sample were estimated from amplification of reference gene primers within the assay. To quantify the absolute abundance of each unique TCRbeta CDR3 rearrangement, sequence reads were collapsed and filtered. For each sample, productive Simpson clonality was calculated as the square root of Simpson's diversity index across productive rearrangements. TCRdb obtained this table from immuneACCESS and retained in-frame rearrangements with V and J assigned. These tables miss some clones; where compared with another copy, unresolved V genes account for less than half of the shortfall, and the remainder is unexplained. That table supplies the V and J calls and clone size; D and trimming were determined from the DNA. This sample holds about 350,000 clones; 75% to 90% were observed only once. The ten largest clonotypes hold roughly 7.2% of the sample.

V ends up 2 bases short and J 3 bases short, with an unmatched junction base count of 3. The CDR3 sequence holds 16 residues, the cysteine and phenylalanine included. Only the CDR3 DNA stays, 48 bases, in frame from base 1. The germline V gene yields ENHRY for CDR1 and SYGVKD for CDR2. This clone turned up a few times. What this receptor recognizes is not known. Base qualities are not provided; no much larger clone lies one nucleotide away. At one collaborating source in Seattle, patients were enrolled during active infection and were followed longitudinally through the course of disease. Each collaborating institution followed its own protocols to collect whole blood in K2EDTA tubes. For TCRbeta analysis, collaborator samples were shipped as frozen whole blood, as isolated PBMCs, or as DNA extracted from either sample type.

The chain is encoded by TRBV10-3 joined to TRBJ2-1, with 11 bases aligning to TRBD2. The sequenced sample was peripheral blood. This receptor was taken from a woman aged 55-70 years with COVID-19, enrolled during active disease. This receptor has the CDR3 CAISEGTSGFYNEQFF. The bases are TGTGCCATCAGTGAGGGGACTAGCGGATTCTACAATGAGCAGTTCTTC.